The 29 T cell receptor beta chains presented below share a single source sample, sequenced in a study of T cells after yellow fever vaccination. In TCRdb, the 5' RACE reads were re-called with MiXCR into one record per CDR3 protein. The top ten clones hold roughly a sixth of a sample with a few hundred thousand distinct CDR3 sequences, around 6.8% of them seen once. The material sequenced was PBMCs, taken approximately 47 days after the first yellow fever vaccination. Every receptor here comes from a young man who received the YFV17D yellow fever vaccine.

The chain carries TRBV3-1 and TRBJ1-2; D gene uncertain. CDR3 length: 12 amino acids. Per the germline V gene, CDR1 is LGHDT and CDR2 is YNNKEL (reference sequence). Trimming removed 4 bases at V and 3 bases at J, with 6 bases between. DNA of the CDR3: TGTGCCAGCAGCCGGTCGTACTATGGCTACACCTTC. It encodes CASSRSYYGYTF.

This sequence joins TRBV7-9 and TRBJ1-6, with a weak D call TRBD1 (5 bases). Germline assignment: CDR1 SEHNR and CDR2 FQNEAQ (reference sequence). The CDR3 is 15 residues long. Trimming removed 2 bases from V and 9 bases from J, with 14 bases in between. This CDR3 reads CASSLRRVGTSPLHF. The CDR3 DNA reads as TGTGCCAGCAGCTTACGCAGGGTGGGAACTTCACCCCTCCACTTT.

The chain uses TRBV9 and TRBJ1-6, with D perhaps matching TRBD1 (5 bases). CDR3 length equals 14 residues. Per germline, CDR1 SGDLS and CDR2 YYNGEE. V lost 2 bases to trimming and J lost 3 bases, with 6 bases between them. The CDR3 is CASSVGGYNSPLHF. CDR3 DNA sequence: TGTGCCAGCAGCGTCGGGGGCTATAATTCACCCCTCCACTTT.

In this sample, this clonotype turned up a few times. This chain uses TRBV5-5 with TRBJ2-7; tentative D call: TRBD2 (6 bases). V was clipped by 3 bases and J by 2 bases, with 12 bases between them. The V gene's germline CDR1 is SGHKS and CDR2 YYEKEE (reference sequence). CDR3 length: 14 amino acids. The CDR3 DNA reads as TGTGCCAGCAGCTCGGGACTCCTTGCCTACGAGCAGTACTTC. Translation gives CASSSGLLAYEQYF.

This clonotype was observed a handful of times. The V and J genes are TRBV29-1 and TRBJ2-1; either TRBD1 or TRBD2 may fit D (6 bases each). CDR3 length: 14 amino acids. CDR1 SQVTM and CDR2 ANQGSEA come from the germline V gene. Deletions cut 4 bases from V and 7 bases from J, with 17 bases between. DNA for the CDR3: TGCAGCGTTGTGTGGGGGGCAGGAGGGAATGAGCAGTTCTTC. This sequence encodes CSVVWGAGGNEQFF.

DNA of the CDR3: TGTGCCAGCAGCTTGCGAGGGGCTACGCCGATAAACACTGAAGCTTTCTTT. Translated, it gives CASSLRGATPINTEAFF. The rearrangement joins TRBV5-5 to TRBJ1-1, with TRBD1 as a possible D gene (5 bases). The CDR3 sequence is 17 residues long. From germline, CDR1 is SGHKS and CDR2 YYEKEE (reference sequence). With 1 base removed from V and 2 bases from J, the gap between germline ends came to 18 bases.

The sample holds a few counts of this clonotype. V gene TRBV5-4 combines with J gene TRBJ2-7; 7 nucleotides align to TRBD1. V shed 1 base and J 5 bases; nucleotides not matched to a gene: 6. Germline V gene lookup returns CDR1 SGHNT and CDR2 YYREEE (reference sequence). CDR3 length: 14 amino acids. The DNA for the CDR3 is TGTGCCAGCAGCTTGAGTGGACAGGAGAACGAGCAGTACGTC. It is translated as CASSLSGQENEQYV.

This clonotype showed up just a few times. This chain links TRBV12-3 or TRBV12-4 with TRBJ1-1, with D hard to call. The V and J ends lost 5 bases and 1 base respectively, with 11 bases between them. The length of the CDR3 is 14 residues. The CDR3 loop is CASSGQEQNTEAFF. The CDR3 region has the DNA TGTGCCAGCAGTGGGCAGGAACAGAACACTGAAGCTTTCTTT.

This clonotype turned up a few times. The chain joins TRBV29-1 to TRBJ1-1; a weak D match, TRBD1 (6 bases). Germline V CDR1 and CDR2: SQVTM, ANQGSEA. The CDR3 loop spans 16 amino acids. V lost 4 bases and J lost 1, with 19 bases in between. CDR3 region: CSVVEAGAPGNTEAFF. CDR3 bases: TGCAGCGTTGTGGAGGCGGGGGCGCCGGGGAACACTGAAGCTTTCTTT.

There are many counts of this clonotype. This chain uses TRBV9 with TRBJ2-5, with D possibly called TRBD1 or TRBD2 (6 bases each). The germline CDR1 and CDR2 sequences are SGDLS and YYNGEE. The CDR3 is 14 amino acids. With 0 bases removed from V and 5 bases from J, the gap between germline ends came to 11 bases. CDR3 loop: CASSVGGAYETQYF. DNA for the CDR3: TGTGCCAGCAGCGTAGGGGGGGCTTACGAGACCCAGTACTTC.

This clonotype was observed a few times. The chain employs TRBV5-1 and TRBJ2-3; D is uncertain. Trimming cost V 1 base and J 3 bases, with 12 bases left between them. Germline assignment: CDR1 SGHRS and CDR2 YFSETQ. This CDR3 spans 15 amino acids. The CDR3: CASSLSRSPTDTQYF. The CDR3 bases are TGCGCCAGCAGCTTGAGTAGGAGTCCAACAGATACGCAGTATTTT.

Only a few counts were recorded for this clonotype. The chain employs TRBV6-2 or TRBV6-3 and TRBJ2-3; 9 nucleotides align to TRBD2. CDR3 length equals 13 residues. Germline CDR1 is MNHEY and CDR2 is SVGEGT. The V and J ends lost 6 bases and 6 bases, in that order; junction bases with no gene match: 4. CDR3 sequence: CASRGTSFDTQYF. In nucleotides, the CDR3 is TGTGCCAGCAGAGGGACTAGCTTCGATACGCAGTATTTT.

This clonotype was seen ten or more times. The CDR3 DNA reads as TGTGCCAGCAGCTTCTCCTGGATTGAAGCTTTCTTT. Its protein is CASSFSWIEAFF. This chain uses TRBV5-8 with TRBJ1-1, with D unresolved. Germline CDR1 reads SGHTS; CDR2 reads YDEGEE. Deletions cut 2 bases from V and 7 bases from J, with 9 bases between. The CDR3 runs 12 residues.

The chain is built from TRBV7-2 and TRBJ2-7, with TRBD2 matching over 8 bases. J was trimmed by 5 bases and V by 5 bases; bases with no gene match: 11. Per the germline V gene, CDR1 is SGHTA and CDR2 is FQGNSA. The CDR3 covers 15 residues. The CDR3 nucleotides are TGTGCCAGCAGCCAGCGGGGGCCCCGGCGGGACGAGCAGTACTTC. Protein: CASSQRGPRRDEQYF.

This clonotype was seen more than once but under ten times. V is TRBV27 and J is TRBJ2-5; D perhaps matches TRBD1 (5 bases). V shed 4 bases and J shed 4 bases, with 10 bases lying between them. There are 13 residues in the CDR3. CDR1 and CDR2 from the germline V gene are MNHEY and SMNVEV (reference sequence). In DNA form, the CDR3 reads TGTGCCAGCAGTTCCAGGGTCCGAGAGACCCAGTACTTC. This translates into CASSSRVRETQYF.

The chain joins TRBV5-1 to TRBJ2-2; 10 nucleotides match TRBD2. Germline-derived CDR1 and CDR2 are SGHRS and YFSETQ. V lost 4 bases and J lost 7; bases outside the gene matches: 13. CDR3 length equals 17 residues. CDR3 amino acids: CASSKPPSGGAFGELFF. In DNA form, the CDR3 reads TGCGCCAGCAGCAAACCCCCGAGCGGGGGGGCGTTCGGGGAGCTGTTTTTT.

The chain couples TRBV30 to TRBJ1-2; D might be TRBD1 (5 bases). The V end was cut by 0 bases, the J end by 4 bases, with 15 bases between. CDR1 and CDR2 (germline): GTSNPN, SVGIG (reference sequence). CDR3 length: 15 residues. DNA for the CDR3: TGTGCCTGGAGTGTAGGACACCGGCACCTCTATGGCTACACCTTC. Translating gives CAWSVGHRHLYGYTF.

This clonotype appeared a few times. V usage is TRBV18 and J usage is TRBJ2-5, with unresolved D. The V and J ends lost 3 bases and 4 bases respectively, with 15 bases between them. The CDR3 totals 15 residues. Germline V gives CDR1 KGHSH, CDR2 LQKENI. The CDR3 spells CASSPNRVTGETQYF. CDR3 nucleotides: TGTGCCAGCTCACCTAATCGGGTAACGGGAGAGACCCAGTACTTC.

V gene TRBV4-2 combines with J gene TRBJ2-3; no reliable D call. CDR3 length equals 14 residues. Trimming removed 1 base from V and 5 bases from J, with 10 bases in between. Germline values: CDR1 LGHNA, CDR2 YNFKEQ. CDR3 sequence: CASSQVMDEDTQYF. The CDR3 DNA follows: TGTGCCAGCAGCCAAGTCATGGACGAAGATACGCAGTATTTT.

This clonotype was seen a handful of times. The chain couples TRBV25-1 to TRBJ2-3, with 8 bases identical to TRBD2. The CDR3 has 14 amino acids. V lost 6 bases, J lost 5 bases, and 7 bases stayed unmatched. Per germline, CDR1 MGHDK and CDR2 SYGVNS. The chain's CDR3 is CASREPGGRDTQYF. DNA of the CDR3: TGTGCCAGCAGGGAACCGGGGGGGAGAGATACGCAGTATTTT.

This clonotype occurred many times. CDR3: CASSQRGAGELFF. The CDR3 DNA follows: TGTGCCAGCAGTCAACGGGGAGCCGGGGAGCTGTTTTTT. The chain recombines TRBV6-2 or TRBV6-3 with TRBJ2-2; D may be TRBD2 (5 bases). The CDR3 has 13 amino acids. Germline V gene lookup returns CDR1 MNHEY and CDR2 SVGEGT. Trimming pared 5 bases from V and 6 bases from J, leaving 10 bases between.

Comment on this clonotype: Mismatch with germline at one junction end may stem from a read error. This chain links TRBV20-1 with TRBJ1-2; tentative D call: TRBD1 (6 bases). This CDR3 is 12 amino acids long. Germline CDR1 and CDR2: DFQATT and SNEGSKA (reference sequence). The CDR3 sequence is CSARTANYGYNF. The CDR3 DNA follows: TGCAGTGCCAGGACAGCGAACTATGGCTACAACTTC.

This clonotype was picked up a small number of times. This chain links TRBV20-1 with TRBJ2-1, with 13 bases aligning to TRBD2. CDR3 size: 18 residues. CDR1 is DFQATT and CDR2 is SNEGSKA in the germline V gene (reference sequence). Losses at the gene ends were 3 bases for V and 7 bases for J; bases not matched to a gene: 15. Written as DNA, the CDR3 is TGCAGTGCTAGGGACCTGACTAGCGGGGGGCCGGGGAGGAATGAGCAGTTCTTC. It specifies CSARDLTSGGPGRNEQFF.

The chain combines TRBV11-2 with TRBJ2-3; 10 bases are shared with TRBD2. The junction had 4 bases not matched to a gene; V was cut back by 5 bases and J by 2 bases. The length of the CDR3 is 15 residues. CDR1 SGHAT and CDR2 FQNNGV come from the germline V gene. CDR3 in DNA: TGTGCCAGCAGCAATAGCGGGGGGTCCACAGATACGCAGTATTTT. It codes for CASSNSGGSTDTQYF.

The chain links TRBV13 to TRBJ1-1; D not resolved. The germline V gene encodes CDR1 PRHDT and CDR2 FYEKMQ (reference sequence). CDR3 length: 14 amino acids. V lost 3 bases and J lost 1, with 9 bases in between. This chain's CDR3 is CASSFWSGNTEAFF. CDR3 DNA sequence: TGTGCCAGCAGCTTTTGGAGTGGGAACACTGAAGCTTTCTTT.

The chain is built from TRBV6-5 and TRBJ1-1; D is undetermined. Per the germline V gene, CDR1 is MNHEY and CDR2 is SVGAGI. Trimming removed 0 bases at V and 4 bases at J, with 12 bases between. The CDR3 consists of 15 residues. The CDR3 region has the DNA TGTGCCAGCAGTTACTCGGGCAGCGTCGGCACTGAAGCTTTCTTT. Amino acid sequence: CASSYSGSVGTEAFF.

This rearrangement joins TRBV20-1 to TRBJ2-1; 9 bases fit TRBD2. Germline V gene lookup returns CDR1 DFQATT and CDR2 SNEGSKA (reference sequence). This CDR3 spans 14 amino acids. J was trimmed by 4 bases and V by 5 bases; bases with no gene match: 6. Here the CDR3 DNA reads TGCAGTGCTCGCGGGGGGGCCCCTTACAATGAGCAGTTCTTC. As protein: CSARGGAPYNEQFF.

This clonotype was seen a handful of times. The chain joins TRBV7-6 to TRBJ2-5, with TRBD1 as a possible D gene (7 bases). The germline V gene has CDR1 SGHVS and CDR2 FNYEAQ. The CDR3 has 14 amino acids. Trimming shortened V by 3 bases and J by 5 bases, and 13 bases separated the two germline ends. In DNA, the CDR3 is TGTGCCAGCAGCTTTAATCCAGGGGGGGAGACCCAGTACTTC. It specifies CASSFNPGGETQYF.

This clonotype was seen a handful of times. The rearrangement uses TRBV6-5 and TRBJ2-1; D is possibly TRBD2 (5 bases). Per germline, CDR1 MNHEY and CDR2 SVGAGI. The CDR3 is made up of 16 amino acids. V lost 4 bases to trimming and J lost 0 bases, with 13 bases between them. The chain's CDR3 is CASSSRRRGSYNEQFF. For the CDR3, the DNA is TGTGCCAGCAGTTCCAGGCGTCGGGGCTCCTACAATGAGCAGTTCTTC.